This passage covers 27 T cell receptor beta chains from one sample sequenced in a study of T-cell reconstitution after alpha-beta-depleted transplantation in children. Using unique molecular identifiers, the investigators prepared the TCRbeta library. TCRdb re-called the PCR reads with MiXCR, one entry per CDR3 protein. The profile covers about 600,000 distinct CDR3 sequences, with under 15% appearing a single time and 2% to 2.5% taken by the ten largest. Sequenced material: PBMCs, mostly from graft donor cells, taken 360 days after TCRalphabeta/CD19-depleted stem cell transplant. These receptors were obtained from a male patient aged 10-17 years who had a stem cell transplant for acute myeloid leukemia, so the T cells may come from the graft donor.

This clonotype has a count of ten or more. V is TRBV4-3 and J is TRBJ2-3, with a possible D match to TRBD2 (6 bases). The V and J ends lost 6 bases and 2 bases respectively, with 12 bases between them. The germline V gene has CDR1 LGHNA and CDR2 YSLEER. CDR3 length equals 14 residues. In nucleotides, the CDR3 is TGCGCCAGCAGATCGGGACTGAACACAGATACGCAGTATTTT. Translating gives CASRSGLNTDTQYF.

In this sample, this clonotype turned up many times. The CDR3 coding sequence is TGTGCCAGCAGCTTTGGGAGGGCCAACACCGGGGAGCTGTTTTTT. Its translation: CASSFGRANTGELFF. The rearrangement uses TRBV11-1 and TRBJ2-2; 7 bases match TRBD2. CDR1 and CDR2 from the germline V gene are SGHAT and FQDESV (reference sequence). The trim removed 3 bases at V and 2 bases at J, leaving 3 bases unmatched. The CDR3 totals 15 residues.

In this sample, this clonotype turned up a few times. This rearrangement joins TRBV11-2 to TRBJ2-4; D not resolved. Germline V gene data show CDR1 as SGHAT and CDR2 as FQNNGV. The CDR3 has 16 amino acids. V lost 0 bases and J 0 bases, leaving 9 bases between the germline ends. CDR3 DNA sequence: TGTGCCAGCAGCTTAGAGATGTTACTAGCCAAAAACATTCAGTACTTC. Encoded protein: CASSLEMLLAKNIQYF.

This chain links TRBV5-1 with TRBJ2-3; 7 bases align to TRBD2. The trim removed 2 bases at V and 2 bases at J, leaving 5 bases unmatched. Germline V gene data show CDR1 as SGHRS and CDR2 as YFSETQ. The CDR3 is made up of 15 amino acids. The CDR3 loop is CASSFPAGTTDTQYF. In nucleotides, the CDR3 is TGCGCCAGCAGCTTCCCAGCGGGAACCACAGATACGCAGTATTTT.

The chain is built from TRBV19 and TRBJ2-2; 9 positions match TRBD2. V gave up 5 bases and J gave up 4 bases; unmatched junction bases: 14. This CDR3 comprises 18 residues. The germline V gene encodes CDR1 LNHDA and CDR2 SQIVND (reference sequence). In DNA, the CDR3 is TGTGCCAGTAGTGTCCCTTCCGGCGGGAGGGGGGGCACCGGGGAGCTGTTTTTT. The encoded protein is CASSVPSGGRGGTGELFF. The whole variable domain, filled in from reference TRBV19 and TRBJ2-2, reads DGGITQSPKYLFRKEGQNVTLSCEQNLNHDAMYWYRQDPGQGLRLIYYSQIVNDFQKGDIAEGYSVSREKKESFPLTVTSAQKNPTAFYLCASSVPSGGRGGTGELFFGEGSRLTVL.

This clonotype was counted ten times or more. The CDR3 DNA follows: TGCAGTGCCCCCCCCACGCTGGCAGGGTACCAAGAGACCCAGTACTTC. Amino acids: CSAPPTLAGYQETQYF. The chain is built from TRBV20-1 and TRBJ2-5; tentative D call: TRBD1 (5 bases). The V end was cut by 6 bases, the J end by 0 bases, with 20 bases between. Germline CDR1 DFQATT, CDR2 SNEGSKA (reference sequence). The CDR3 has 16 residues.

The chain has TRBV20-1 and TRBJ2-2, with a tentative D call TRBD2 (6 bases). The CDR3 extends over 15 amino acids. Germline CDR1 and CDR2: DFQATT and SNEGSKA (reference sequence). V lost 0 bases and J lost 6, with 14 bases in between. The CDR3: CSARDIVREAGELFF. DNA of the CDR3: TGCAGTGCTAGAGATATCGTTAGGGAGGCCGGGGAGCTGTTTTTT.

The J gene is TRBJ1-1, the V gene TRBV10-3; D not resolved. The germline CDR1 and CDR2 sequences are ENHRY and SYGVKD. CDR3 length: 21 amino acids. V gave up 0 bases and J gave up 0 bases, with 26 bases separating them. The CDR3 bases are TGTGCCATCAGTGAGTCGATCAAAATTGAGGCCTCTGGGATTATGAACACTGAAGCTTTCTTT. It codes for CAISESIKIEASGIMNTEAFF.

The chain combines TRBV20-1 with TRBJ2-2; 10 nucleotides match TRBD2. Germline V gives CDR1 DFQATT, CDR2 SNEGSKA (reference sequence). The CDR3 length is 14 residues. V was pared by 6 bases and J by 7 bases, with 8 bases of the junction left unmatched. CDR3 in DNA: TGCAGTGCCGACCTAGCGGGAGAGTTCGGGGAGCTGTTTTTT. This gives the protein CSADLAGEFGELFF.

The rearrangement links TRBV7-6 to TRBJ2-2; the D gene is possibly TRBD1 (7 bases). V lost 2 bases to trimming and J lost 3 bases, with 16 bases between them. In germline, CDR1 is SGHVS, CDR2 FNYEAQ. The CDR3 is made up of 17 amino acids. DNA of the CDR3: TGTGCCAGCAGCTTACAGGGGGGCTTCCTTTACACCGGGGAGCTGTTTTTT. It is translated as CASSLQGGFLYTGELFF.

The chain is built from TRBV14 and TRBJ2-7; D is perhaps TRBD1 or TRBD2 (5 bases each). The germline V gene has CDR1 SGHDN and CDR2 FVKESK. The V end lost 1 base, the J end lost 6 bases, and 22 bases lay between the germline ends. The CDR3 is 17 amino acids. In DNA, the CDR3 is TGTGCCAGCAGCCAAGGTCTACTCGGGACGACTCCTCGCGAGCAGTACTTC. It codes for CASSQGLLGTTPREQYF.

J is TRBJ2-7 and V is TRBV18; D ambiguous. The V gene lost 6 bases and the J gene lost 0 bases, with 9 bases spanning the gap. Germline lookup yields CDR1 KGHSH and CDR2 LQKENI. The CDR3 is made up of 13 amino acids. For the CDR3, the DNA is TGTGCCAGCTCGCAGGACGCCTCCTACGAGCAGTACTTC. Protein sequence: CASSQDASYEQYF.

This clonotype was observed many times. The chain couples TRBV6-1 to TRBJ2-2, with 9 bases matching TRBD2. The length of the CDR3 is 17 residues. Germline lookup yields CDR1 MNHNS and CDR2 SASEGT. V lost 5 bases and J lost 5; bases outside the gene matches: 12. The CDR3 reads CASSQTSGPLGTGELFF. CDR3 nucleotides: TGTGCCAGCAGTCAGACTAGCGGCCCCTTGGGGACCGGGGAGCTGTTTTTT.

There are a few counts of this clonotype. J is TRBJ2-7 and V is TRBV11-2; 8 nucleotides match TRBD2. Germline lookup yields CDR1 SGHAT and CDR2 FQNNGV. Trimming cost V 0 bases and J 3 bases; bases outside gene matches: 7. The CDR3 contains 16 residues. Written as DNA, the CDR3 is TGTGCCAGCAGCTTAGATCCAAGCGGGAGAAGCTACGAGCAGTACTTC. This codes for CASSLDPSGRSYEQYF.

This clonotype was found a few times. The chain recombines TRBV27 with TRBJ2-1, with 8 bases fitting TRBD2. The J segment lost 6 bases and the V segment lost 5 bases, leaving 6 bases of the junction unmatched. CDR1 is MNHEY, CDR2 SMNVEV, per germline (reference sequence). The CDR3 is 14 residues long. The CDR3 bases are TGTGCCAGCAGTGACCTAGCGGGTTCCAATGAGCAGTTCTTC. The encoded protein is CASSDLAGSNEQFF.

This clonotype was observed many times. This chain connects TRBV29-1 to TRBJ2-5, with TRBD2 matching 10 bases. The J segment lost 0 bases and the V segment lost 4 bases, leaving 5 bases of the junction unmatched. Germline CDR1 SQVTM, CDR2 ANQGSEA. CDR3 length: 15 residues. As DNA, the CDR3 is TGCAGCGTTGGAAGGACTAGCGGCAACCAAGAGACCCAGTACTTC. As protein: CSVGRTSGNQETQYF.

Only a few counts were recorded for this clonotype. The chain combines TRBV9 with TRBJ2-2; 9 bases are a match to TRBD2. With 4 bases clipped from V and 6 bases from J, the junction kept 25 bases outside the gene matches. The CDR3 has 21 residues. Germline V gene data show CDR1 as SGDLS and CDR2 as YYNGEE. CDR3 sequence (DNA): TGTGCCAGCAGCAACAAAGGGTCAGGGAAGGGTAGCGGGAGTGTGTCCGGGGAGCTGTTTTTT. Protein: CASSNKGSGKGSGSVSGELFF.

This chain joins TRBV18 and TRBJ2-1; a weak D match, TRBD1 (11 bases). V lost 3 bases, J lost 7 bases, and 28 bases lay in between. This CDR3 spans 19 amino acids. In germline, CDR1 is KGHSH, CDR2 LQKENI. CDR3 in amino acids: CASSPWTGGSSGSVNEQFF. The CDR3 nucleotides are TGTGCCAGCTCACCTTGGACAGGGGGCTCTAGCGGGAGCGTTAATGAGCAGTTCTTC.

This clonotype was recorded many times. V is TRBV5-4 and J is TRBJ2-5; the match to TRBD2 covers 9 bases. This CDR3 has 15 residues. The trim removed 0 bases at V and 5 bases at J, leaving 5 bases unmatched. Germline V gives CDR1 SGHNT, CDR2 YYREEE (reference sequence). CDR3 DNA: TGTGCCAGCAGCTTGGTAGCGGGAGTGGTGGAGACCCAGTACTTC. Its translation is CASSLVAGVVETQYF.

This clonotype has ten or more counts. V and J are TRBV5-5 and TRBJ1-2; D gene uncertain. V was cut by 0 bases and J by 0 bases, with 6 bases left in between. The CDR3 covers 14 residues. The germline CDR1 and CDR2 sequences are SGHKS and YYEKEE (reference sequence). CDR3 sequence reads: CASSLAGSNYGYTF. The CDR3 DNA is TGTGCCAGCAGCTTGGCGGGCTCTAACTATGGCTACACCTTC.

The sample holds many counts of this clonotype. This sequence joins TRBV5-1 and TRBJ2-5; a weak D match, TRBD2 (6 bases). CDR3 length equals 14 residues. CDR1 and CDR2 from the germline V gene are SGHRS and YFSETQ. V was cut by 0 bases and J by 4 bases, with 10 bases left in between. The CDR3 coding sequence is TGCGCCAGCAGCTTGGCCGGAGGGACAGAGACCCAGTACTTC. Amino acid sequence: CASSLAGGTETQYF. Full variable domain (missing parts from reference TRBV5-1 and TRBJ2-5): KAGVTQTPRYLIKTRGQQVTLSCSPISGHRSVSWYQQTPGQGLQFLFEYFSETQRNKGNFPGRFSGRQFSNSRSEMNVSTLELGDSALYLCASSLAGGTETQYFGPGTRLLVL.

The gene calls are TRBV20-1 and TRBJ2-7; D gene uncertain. Germline assignment: CDR1 DFQATT and CDR2 SNEGSKA (reference sequence). CDR3 length equals 12 residues. The CDR3 reads CTPQAPHYEQYF. As DNA, the CDR3 is TGCACCCCTCAAGCGCCCCATTACGAGCAGTACTTC.

This clonotype was counted a few times. This sequence joins TRBV29-1 and TRBJ2-2; D may be TRBD2 (7 bases). The V gene's germline CDR1 is SQVTM and CDR2 ANQGSEA. The CDR3 extends over 14 amino acids. With 6 bases removed from V and 7 bases from J, the gap between germline ends came to 18 bases. This chain's CDR3 is CSVWTGGGGGELFF. In nucleotides, the CDR3 is TGCAGCGTCTGGACTGGGGGGGGCGGCGGGGAGCTGTTTTTT.

This clonotype showed up just a few times. V usage is TRBV20-1 and J usage is TRBJ2-5; 8 bases are shared with TRBD2. The junction had 2 bases not matched to a gene; V was cut back by 3 bases and J by 2 bases. The CDR3 sequence is 13 residues long. Germline V lookup: CDR1 DFQATT, CDR2 SNEGSKA (reference sequence). The CDR3 sequence is CSASASGQETQYF. Here the CDR3 DNA reads TGCAGTGCTAGCGCTAGCGGGCAAGAGACCCAGTACTTC.

The chain uses TRBV7-2 and TRBJ2-1; D tentatively fits TRBD1 or TRBD2 (5 bases each). The CDR3 extends over 13 amino acids. Germline CDR1 is SGHTA and CDR2 is FQGNSA. V was cut by 2 bases and J by 6 bases, with 8 bases left in between. The chain's CDR3 is CASSLRGRNEQFF. In DNA, the CDR3 is TGTGCCAGCAGCTTACGGGGACGCAATGAGCAGTTCTTC.

This clonotype occurred many times. This chain connects TRBV14 to TRBJ2-5; D is perhaps TRBD1 (6 bases). The CDR3 length is 15 residues. CDR1 and CDR2 from the germline V gene are SGHDN and FVKESK. Trimming left V 4 bases short and J 1 base short, with 13 bases between. CDR3 in DNA: TGTGCCAGCAGCCGGGACATACGCCGCCAAGAGACCCAGTACTTC. Translated, it gives CASSRDIRRQETQYF.

The table lists this clonotype with many counts. The V gene is TRBV9, the J gene TRBJ1-4; the match to TRBD1 covers 8 bases. The CDR3 length is 15 residues. Germline trimming cut 0 bases from V and 7 bases from J; bases unmatched to any gene: 5. Germline V CDR1 and CDR2: SGDLS, YYNGEE. In nucleotides, the CDR3 is TGTGCCAGCAGCGTAGTCGGACAGGGCGGTGAAAAACTGTTTTTT. Amino acid sequence: CASSVVGQGGEKLFF.